These 18 T cell receptor beta chains share one sample of origin, sequenced in a study of blood T cells in healthy people across ages. Combining a sample-barcoded 5' primer with a J-beta primer mix, a second PCR ran for about 7 to 11 cycles. TCRdb analysed the 5' RACE reads with MiXCR anew, one entry per CDR3 protein. This table has fewer than 700,000 distinct CDR3 sequences, around two fifths appearing once. Source material: blood. All receptors derive from a man older than 75 in good health.

This clonotype has a count of ten or more. This chain connects TRBV6-6 to TRBJ1-1, with D perhaps TRBD1 (6 bases). This CDR3 has 15 amino acids. V lost 2 bases to trimming and J lost 6 bases, with 16 bases between them. Germline CDR1 MNHNY, CDR2 SVGAGI (reference sequence). The chain's CDR3 is CASSYTGLGASEAFF. The CDR3 nucleotides are TGTGCCAGCAGTTACACAGGGCTAGGGGCGTCTGAAGCTTTCTTT.

Concerning this clonotype itself: This sequence may be a read error, since a much larger clone differs from it by one base. V and J are TRBV14 and TRBJ2-5, with no clear D. The J call may be wrong; the DNA end is better matched by TRBJ2-1. CDR3 length: 11 amino acids. Germline V gives CDR1 SGHDN, CDR2 FVKESK. CDR3 DNA: TGTGCCAGCAGCCAATTTGAGACCCAGTTCTTC. Translating gives CASSQFETQFF.

This clonotype came up a few times. This chain uses TRBV20-1 with TRBJ1-4; D gene uncertain. Trimming stripped 3 bases from V and 0 bases from J, with 8 bases between. This CDR3 is built from 14 residues. Germline-derived CDR1 and CDR2 are DFQATT and SNEGSKA (reference sequence). The CDR3 region has the DNA TGCAGTGCTAGCATGGACGCAACTAATGAAAAACTGTTTTTT. This codes for CSASMDATNEKLFF.

This clonotype was seen a few times. The chain employs TRBV7-2 and TRBJ2-7, with D possibly being TRBD1 (5 bases). This CDR3 comprises 15 residues. The V gene lost 4 bases and the J gene lost 0 bases, with 13 bases spanning the gap. The germline gives CDR1 SGHTA, CDR2 FQGNSA. The DNA of the CDR3 is TGTGCCAGCAGCTATAAGACAGATGTCTCCTACGAGCAGTACTTC. This translates into CASSYKTDVSYEQYF.

This clonotype was found once. A read error may account for a junction end that differs from germline. V usage is TRBV6-2 or TRBV6-3 and J usage is TRBJ2-7; 7 bases match TRBD1. The CDR3 totals 15 residues. Germline assignment: CDR1 MNHEY and CDR2 SVGEGT. The CDR3 region has the DNA TGTGCCACCAGTCACAGGGACAGAACACCAACAAAGCAGTACTTC. Residues: CATSHRDRTPTKQYF.

CDR3 residues: CASSVDMNTGELFF. The CDR3 DNA follows: TGTGCCAGCAGTGTTGACATGAACACCGGGGAGCTGTTTTTT. The V call is TRBV6-4, the J call TRBJ2-2; D is uncertain. Between the trimmed V and J ends, which lost 4 bases and 1 base, there was a span of 7 bases. The CDR3 consists of 14 residues. Germline V gene sequence: CDR1 MRHNA, CDR2 SNTAGT.

In its sample, this clonotype was seen a few times. The CDR3 coding sequence is TGTGCCAGCACCCAATCCAGATCGAGGCAGCCCCAGCATTTT. Translating gives CASTQSRSRQPQHF. The chain employs TRBV6-2 or TRBV6-3 and TRBJ1-5, with no clear D. Trimming removed 7 bases at V and 7 bases at J, with 17 bases between. The CDR3 is made up of 14 amino acids. Germline loops: CDR1 MNHEY, CDR2 SVGEGT.

V is TRBV6-2 or TRBV6-3 and J is TRBJ2-1; 12 bases fit TRBD2. From germline, CDR1 is MNHEY and CDR2 SVGEGT. This CDR3 spans 15 amino acids. After removal of 6 bases from V and 8 bases from J, the junction contained 8 bases not matched to a gene. In DNA, the CDR3 is TGTGCCAGCAGCAGGACTAGCGGGACCAAGGATGAGCAGTTCTTC. It codes for CASSRTSGTKDEQFF.

Concerning this clonotype itself: One base away lies a much larger clone, so this may be a sequencing read error. The chain is built from TRBV7-2 and TRBJ2-7; the D call may be TRBD1 or TRBD2 (6 bases each). CDR1 is SGHTA, CDR2 FQGNSA, per germline. CDR3 length equals 14 residues. Between the trimmed V and J ends, which lost 5 bases and 1 base, there was a span of 12 bases. For the CDR3, the DNA is TGTGCCAGCAGCGTAGGGGGGAGGTCCTACGAGCAGTACTTC. Residues: CASSVGGRSYEQYF.

The rearrangement joins TRBV7-9 to TRBJ1-6; D uncertain. Per germline, CDR1 SEHNR and CDR2 FQNEAQ (reference sequence). With 1 base removed from V and 10 bases from J, the gap between germline ends came to 8 bases. The CDR3 length is 13 residues. The CDR3 sequence is CASSLEPGSPLHF. Here the CDR3 DNA reads TGTGCCAGCAGCTTAGAGCCGGGCTCACCCCTCCACTTT. Combining the CDR3 with reference TRBV7-9 and TRBJ1-6 gives the whole variable domain DTGVSQNPRHKITKRGQNVTFRCDPISEHNRLYWYRQTLGQGPEFLTYFQNEAQLEKSRLLSDRFSAERPKGSFSTLEIQRTEQGDSAMYLCASSLEPGSPLHFGNGTRLTVT.

The gene calls are TRBV12-3 or TRBV12-4 and TRBJ2-3; D may be TRBD1 (6 bases). The ends were cut back, 6 bases at V and 1 base at J, with 14 bases in the middle. This CDR3 contains 15 residues. CDR3 bases: TGTGCCAGCAGCGCACAGGGAACCCGCACAGATACGCAGTATTTT. Protein: CASSAQGTRTDTQYF.

To note about this clonotype: One base away lies a much larger clone, so this may be a sequencing read error. The CDR3 loop reads CAGSQDGGDTDTQYF. DNA for the CDR3: TGCGCCGGCAGCCAAGATGGGGGGGACACAGATACGCAGTATTTT. This rearrangement joins TRBV4-1 to TRBJ2-3; 7 nucleotides match TRBD2. There are 15 residues in the CDR3. From germline, CDR1 is MGHRA and CDR2 YSYEKL.

This clonotype was recorded a few times. The rearrangement uses TRBV7-2 and TRBJ1-2; D gene unclear. This CDR3 has 15 residues. The V gene lost 1 base and the J gene lost 8 bases, with 17 bases spanning the gap. Per the germline V gene, CDR1 is SGHTA and CDR2 is FQGNSA. CDR3 residues: CASSLDPSRARGYTF. CDR3 in DNA: TGTGCCAGCAGCTTAGATCCCTCCCGGGCTCGGGGCTACACCTTC. The complete variable domain, with remaining parts taken from reference TRBV7-2 and TRBJ1-2, reads GAGVSQSPSNKVTEKGKDVELRCDPISGHTALYWYRQSLGQGLEFLIYFQGNSAPDKSGLPSDRFSAERTGGSVSTLTIQRTQQEDSAVYLCASSLDPSRARGYTFGSGTRLTVV.

The chain uses TRBV7-9 and TRBJ2-1, with D possibly TRBD1 on 5 matching bases. V was trimmed by 5 bases and J by 0 bases, leaving 14 bases between them. The CDR3 length is 16 residues. Germline assignment: CDR1 SEHNR and CDR2 FQNEAQ (reference sequence). In nucleotides, the CDR3 is TGTGCCAGCAGCCCACCAGGGCAGAGCTCCTACAATGAGCAGTTCTTC. Translated: CASSPPGQSSYNEQFF.

This rearrangement joins TRBV6-2 or TRBV6-3 to TRBJ2-3; D not resolved. CDR3 length: 15 residues. V lost 7 bases, J lost 2 bases, and 16 bases lay in between. Germline V gene data show CDR1 as MNHEY and CDR2 as SVGEGT. The DNA for the CDR3 is TGTGCCAGCATACGACGCCCTCGAAACACAGATACGCAGTATTTT. Residues: CASIRRPRNTDTQYF.

This clonotype was recorded a few times. The chain couples TRBV29-1 to TRBJ2-1; D not resolved. The CDR3 runs 13 residues. Trimming pared 1 base from V and 4 bases from J, leaving 8 bases between. CDR1 and CDR2 from the germline V gene are SQVTM and ANQGSEA. CDR3 amino acids: CSVEGAQYNEQFF. In DNA form, the CDR3 reads TGCAGCGTTGAAGGGGCCCAATACAATGAGCAGTTCTTC.

The chain couples TRBV7-2 to TRBJ2-5; 13 bases match TRBD2. The trim removed 2 bases at V and 4 bases at J, leaving 4 bases unmatched. The CDR3 is made up of 16 amino acids. The germline V gene has CDR1 SGHTA and CDR2 FQGNSA. The CDR3 here is CASSLRLAGGTETQYF. The CDR3 DNA follows: TGTGCCAGCAGCTTACGACTAGCGGGGGGCACAGAGACCCAGTACTTC.

On this clonotype itself: The CDR3 ends on some other residue instead of the conserved phenylalanine or tryptophan, so this is likely a read error. No DNA is shown, since the ends of the CDR3 on it are uncertain; the CDR3 is the one TCRdb lists. The chain combines TRBV5-1 with TRBJ2-6; the D call of TRBD1 is as the table states it, not checked on the DNA. The CDR3 is made up of 18 amino acids, end residues included. Germline-derived CDR1 and CDR2 are SGHRS and YFSETQ. CDR3: CASSFRQGGSSGANVLPI.